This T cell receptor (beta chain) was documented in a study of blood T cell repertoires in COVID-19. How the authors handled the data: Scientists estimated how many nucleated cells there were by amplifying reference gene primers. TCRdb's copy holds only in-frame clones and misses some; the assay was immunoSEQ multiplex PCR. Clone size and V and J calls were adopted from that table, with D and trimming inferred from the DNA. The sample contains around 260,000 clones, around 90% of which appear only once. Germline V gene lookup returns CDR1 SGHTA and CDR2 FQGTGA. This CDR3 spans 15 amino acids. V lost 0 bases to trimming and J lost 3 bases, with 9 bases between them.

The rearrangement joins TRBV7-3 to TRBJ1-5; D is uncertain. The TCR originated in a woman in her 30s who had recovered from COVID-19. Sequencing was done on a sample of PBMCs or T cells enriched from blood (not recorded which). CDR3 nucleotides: TGTGCCAGCAGCTTAACAGAGCCCCTCAATCAGCCCCAGCATTTT. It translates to CASSLTEPLNQPQHF. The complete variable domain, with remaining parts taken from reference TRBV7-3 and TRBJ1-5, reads GAGVSQTPSNKVTEKGKYVELRCDPISGHTALYWYRQSLGQGPEFLIYFQGTGAADDSGLPNDRFFAVRPEGSVSTLKIQRTERGDSAVYLCASSLTEPLNQPQHFGDGTRLSIL.